This T cell receptor beta chain was found in a study of response to subunit inactivated influenza vaccine. Points from the study as a whole: Only a handful of new T cells, the authors suggested, are recruited with each seasonal influenza vaccination.

For this clonotype: The antigen is undetermined.

TCRdb passed the RT-PCR reads through MiXCR, listing each CDR3 protein once. This table has more than 700,000 distinct CDR3 sequences, about 20% appearing once. V lost 5 bases and J lost 5; bases outside the gene matches: 4. The CDR3 runs to 13 residues. Germline V gene sequence: CDR1 SGHAT, CDR2 FQNNGV. This TCR derives from a man aged 50-60 years who received an inactivated influenza vaccine. The specimen was PBMCs from blood, collected approximately 5 days after vaccination. The rearrangement uses TRBV11-2 and TRBJ2-5; TRBD1 matches at 8 bases. CDR3 sequence: CASSADRAETQYF. Here the CDR3 DNA reads TGTGCCAGCAGCGCGGACAGGGCGGAGACCCAGTACTTC. Full variable domain (outside the CDR3, taken from reference TRBV11-2 and TRBJ2-5): EAGVAQSPRYKIIEKRQSVAFWCNPISGHATLYWYQQILGQGPKLLIQFQNNGVVDDSQLPKDRFSAERLKGVDSTLKIQPAKLEDSAVYLCASSADRAETQYFGPGTRLLVL.